This TCR beta chain stems from a study of T-cell memory formation after mild COVID-19. Turning to the study itself: There were largely donor-specific TCR clusters.

Points from the study as a whole: Memory from before infection featured some responding clones, which suggests cross-reactive memory joined. Contracting clones, day 15 to 85, had balanced CD4/CD8, and later expanders favored CD4+. The authors left the SARS-CoV-2 specificity of second-wave clones peaking on day 37 unconfirmed.

TCRdb reprocessed the 5' RACE reads with MiXCR, giving one entry per CDR3 protein. The sample contains around 200,000 distinct CDR3 sequences, 27% of which appear only once. Germline trimming cut 4 bases from V and 3 bases from J; bases unmatched to any gene: 7. This CDR3 is built from 15 residues. From germline, CDR1 is KGHDR and CDR2 SFDVKD. This clonotype was detected only a few times. Its antigen is currently unknown. The sample taken for sequencing was PBMCs or a T cell subset sorted from them (not recorded which). This sequence was found in an adult woman who had mild COVID-19 (a few samples of this study predate the infection). Cell type and time point are not known. The chain carries TRBV24-1 and TRBJ2-7; TRBD2 matches 8 bases. DNA for the CDR3: TGTGCCACCAGTGACCCCCGACTAGCGAGCTACGAGCAGTACTTC. Translation: CATSDPRLASYEQYF.